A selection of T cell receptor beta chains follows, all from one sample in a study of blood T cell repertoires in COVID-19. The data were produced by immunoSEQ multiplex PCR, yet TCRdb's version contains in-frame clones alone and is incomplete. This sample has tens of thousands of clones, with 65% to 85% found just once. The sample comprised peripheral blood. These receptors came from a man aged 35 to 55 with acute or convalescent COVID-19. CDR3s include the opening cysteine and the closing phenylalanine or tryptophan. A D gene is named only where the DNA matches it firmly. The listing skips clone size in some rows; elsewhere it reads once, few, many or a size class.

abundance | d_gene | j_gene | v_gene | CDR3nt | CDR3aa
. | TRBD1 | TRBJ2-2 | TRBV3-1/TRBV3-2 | TGTGCCAGCAGCCTAGGGACAGGGGTCGTCACCGGGGAGCTGTTTTTT | CASSLGTGVVTGELFF
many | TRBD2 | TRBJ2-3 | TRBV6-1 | TGTGCCAGCAGTGAAGGCGGGAGAACAGATACGCAGTATTTT | CASSEGGRTDTQYF
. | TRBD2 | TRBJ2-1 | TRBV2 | TGTGCCAGCAATATACTAGCGGGAGGGCCAAATGAGCAGTTCTTC | CASNILAGGPNEQFF
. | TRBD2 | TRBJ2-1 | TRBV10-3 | TGTGCCATCAGTGGGTCGGGACTAGCGGTATACAATGAGCAGTTCTTC | CAISGSGLAVYNEQFF
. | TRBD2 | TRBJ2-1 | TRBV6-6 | TGTGCCAGCAGTGCCTACGGAGCGGGAGGGGATGAGCAGTTCTTC | CASSAYGAGGDEQFF
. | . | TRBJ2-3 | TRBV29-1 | TGCAGCGTTGATTTAGAATTAACGCAGTATTTT | CSVDLELTQYF
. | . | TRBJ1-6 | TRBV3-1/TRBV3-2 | TGTGCCAGCAGGGTCGGGGGCTCCTATAATTCACCCCTCCACTTT | CASRVGGSYNSPLHF
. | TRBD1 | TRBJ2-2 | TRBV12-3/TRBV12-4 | TGTGCCTTAAGGGACAGGGGGACCGGGGAGCTGTTTTTT | CALRDRGTGELFF
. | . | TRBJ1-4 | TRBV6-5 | TGTGCCAGCAGTTACTCGAAGGGGACATGGGAAAAACTGTTTTTT | CASSYSKGTWEKLFF
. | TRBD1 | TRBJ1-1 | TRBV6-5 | TGTGCCAGCAGTTACTCGGGGACAGGGGGCACTGAAGCTTTCTTT | CASSYSGTGGTEAFF
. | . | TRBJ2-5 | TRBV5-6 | TGTGCCAGCAGCTTGGCCGGGGGTCGGGAGACCCAGTACTTC | CASSLAGGRETQYF
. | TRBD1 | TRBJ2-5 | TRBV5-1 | TGCGCCAGCAGCCAGAACAGGGGGGCCTCGTACCAAGAGACCCAGTACTTC | CASSQNRGASYQETQYF
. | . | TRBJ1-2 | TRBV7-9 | TGTGCCAGCAGCCTGGCTCCGTCAGGGAATGGCTACACCTTC | CASSLAPSGNGYTF
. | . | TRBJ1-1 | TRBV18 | TGTGCCAGCTCACGTGCAGGGATTGGCACTGAAGCTTTCTTT | CASSRAGIGTEAFF
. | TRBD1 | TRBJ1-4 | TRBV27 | TGTGCCAGCAGTTCCGGACAGGGTGGCTTTGGACTGTTTTTT | CASSSGQGGFGLFF
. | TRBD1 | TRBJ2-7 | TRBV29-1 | TGCAGCGTCCTGGAGGACAGGGGCTACGAGCAGTACTTC | CSVLEDRGYEQYF
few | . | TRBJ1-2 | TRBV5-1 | TGCGCCAGCAGCCGTTCGGCGGCCGGGGATGGCTACACCTTC | CASSRSAAGDGYTF
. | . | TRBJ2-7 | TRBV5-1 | TGCGCCAGCAGCTTGCAGGGCTACGAGCAGTACTTC | CASSLQGYEQYF
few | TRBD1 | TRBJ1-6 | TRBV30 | TGTGCCTGGAGTGTACAGGGGGCGACTGGATCACCCCTCCACTTT | CAWSVQGATGSPLHF
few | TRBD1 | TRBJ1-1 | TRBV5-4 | TGTGCCAGCAGCCCGACAGGGGGAGCGTCCACTGAAGCTTTCTTT | CASSPTGGASTEAFF
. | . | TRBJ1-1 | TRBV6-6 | TGTGCCAGCAGTTACCCCTTACAGTGGAACACTGAAGCTTTCTTT | CASSYPLQWNTEAFF
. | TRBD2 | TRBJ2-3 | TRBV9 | TGTGCCAGCAGCCCCCGGGACTACAATACAGATACGCAGTATTTT | CASSPRDYNTDTQYF
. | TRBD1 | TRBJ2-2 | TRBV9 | TGTGCCAGCAGCGTAGATAGGGACAGGTCGCGGGAGCTGTTTTTT | CASSVDRDRSRELFF
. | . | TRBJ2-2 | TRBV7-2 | TGTGCCAGCAGTTTTGGCGGACTACCTAACACCGGGGAGCTGTTTTTT | CASSFGGLPNTGELFF
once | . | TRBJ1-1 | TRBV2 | TGTGCCAGCAGTGAAGCTCCCCCAGGGCGTAACACTGAAGCTTTCTTT | CASSEAPPGRNTEAFF
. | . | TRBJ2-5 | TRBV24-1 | TGTGCCACCAGCGATGACAGTAACCAAGAGACCCAGTACTTC | CATSDDSNQETQYF
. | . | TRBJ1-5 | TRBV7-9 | TGTGCCAGCAGCTTAGCCAGGGATCAGCCCCAGCATTTT | CASSLARDQPQHF
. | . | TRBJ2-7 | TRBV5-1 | TGCGCCAGCAGCTTGCCGGGGGACGAGCAGTACTTC | CASSLPGDEQYF
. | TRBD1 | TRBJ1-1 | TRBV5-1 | TGCGCCAGCAGCCCCCGGACAGGGGATGTCGTTGAAGCTTTCTTT | CASSPRTGDVVEAFF